This TCR beta chain emerged from a study of T cell repertoires in cytomegalovirus infection. Whole-study results and caveats: Clonotypes of TCR beta that were HLA-C-restricted and CMV-specific dominated the ex vivo response.

TCRdb reprocessed the reads via MiXCR and lists one record per CDR3 protein. The sample contains 250,000 to 300,000 distinct CDR3 sequences, 9.1% of which appear only once. CDR3 length equals 13 residues. Germline V gene sequence: CDR1 MNHEY, CDR2 SVGEGT. The V end lost 6 bases, the J end lost 1 base, and 9 bases lay between the germline ends. This clonotype has ten or more counts. Its antigen is as yet unknown. Sequencing input: PBMCs. The sequence came from a human donor in good health (CMV status not recorded). Some clones in this sample may be carry-over from other donors' samples. This chain uses TRBV6-2 or TRBV6-3 with TRBJ1-1; D remains unclear. The CDR3 region is CASRGAGNTEAFF. The CDR3 nucleotides read TGTGCCAGCAGGGGCGCAGGGAACACTGAAGCTTTCTTT.